Listed below are T cell receptor beta chains from one sample, sequenced in a study of blood T cell repertoires in COVID-19. Profiling relied on immunoSEQ multiplex PCR, and the TCRdb table lists in-frame clones only, not all of them. The sample has approximately 280,000 clones, 85% seen once. Sequencing input: peripheral blood. These receptors were taken from a man aged 45-65 years with active or convalescent COVID-19. The CDR3 runs from the conserved cysteine through the conserved F or W. The D gene is left open where the match is weak. Clone size, where shown, is once, few, many, or a class for clones that have expanded.

clone_size: -; d_call: TRBD1; v_call: TRBV7-6; j_call: TRBJ2-6; cdr3_nt: TGTGCCAGCAGCTCGGGGACAGGCCTCTCTGGGGCCAACGTCCTGACTTTC; cdr3_aa: CASSSGTGLSGANVLTF
clone_size: -; d_call: -; v_call: TRBV18; j_call: TRBJ1-2; cdr3_nt: TGTGCCAGCTCACCATCACAGCTCTATGGCTACACCTTC; cdr3_aa: CASSPSQLYGYTF
clone_size: once; d_call: -; v_call: TRBV7-2; j_call: TRBJ2-7; cdr3_nt: TGTGCCAGCAGCTTTTCCCCGGGACTTCACTACGAGCAGTACTTC; cdr3_aa: CASSFSPGLHYEQYF
clone_size: -; d_call: -; v_call: TRBV7-9; j_call: TRBJ2-1; cdr3_nt: TGTGCCAGCAGCTTAGGGGGGGTTAATGAGCAGTTCTTC; cdr3_aa: CASSLGGVNEQFF
clone_size: -; d_call: TRBD2; v_call: TRBV30; j_call: TRBJ2-3; cdr3_nt: TGTGCCTGGAGTGGAGGACTAGCGGGAGCAGATACGCAGTATTTT; cdr3_aa: CAWSGGLAGADTQYF
clone_size: -; d_call: -; v_call: TRBV19; j_call: TRBJ1-4; cdr3_nt: TGTGCCAGTAACATAGGGGGTCGAGCTAATGAAAAACTGTTTTTT; cdr3_aa: CASNIGGRANEKLFF
clone_size: -; d_call: -; v_call: TRBV19; j_call: TRBJ2-2; cdr3_nt: TGTGCCAGTATCGTAACAGGCAACACCGGGGAGCTGTTTTTT; cdr3_aa: CASIVTGNTGELFF
clone_size: -; d_call: TRBD1; v_call: TRBV5-1; j_call: TRBJ2-7; cdr3_nt: TGCGCCAGCAGCCCGGGAGGGACAGGGGGGCACCTCTCCTACGAGCAGTACTTC; cdr3_aa: CASSPGGTGGHLSYEQYF
clone_size: -; d_call: -; v_call: TRBV28; j_call: TRBJ1-2; cdr3_nt: TGTGCCAGCAGTCCGGGAGGATATCACTATGGCTACACCTTC; cdr3_aa: CASSPGGYHYGYTF
clone_size: -; d_call: -; v_call: TRBV7-2; j_call: TRBJ2-7; cdr3_nt: TGTGCCAGCAGCTTCCAATTCTCCTACGAGCAGTACTTC; cdr3_aa: CASSFQFSYEQYF
clone_size: -; d_call: -; v_call: TRBV7-9; j_call: TRBJ2-1; cdr3_nt: TGTGCCAGCAGCTCCCTATCCAATGAGCAGTTCTTC; cdr3_aa: CASSSLSNEQFF
clone_size: -; d_call: -; v_call: TRBV21-1; j_call: TRBJ2-7; cdr3_nt: TGTGCCAGCAGCCCCTCCCCGGGACTGGGTACCTACGAGCAGTACTTC; cdr3_aa: CASSPSPGLGTYEQYF
clone_size: -; d_call: TRBD2; v_call: TRBV5-8; j_call: TRBJ2-1; cdr3_nt: TGTGCCAGCAGCTCTCCGGGACTAGCGGGGGACAATGAGCAGTTCTTC; cdr3_aa: CASSSPGLAGDNEQFF
clone_size: -; d_call: TRBD1; v_call: TRBV7-2; j_call: TRBJ2-3; cdr3_nt: TGTGCCAGCAGCGGACACAGGGGAAGCACAGATACGCAGTATTTT; cdr3_aa: CASSGHRGSTDTQYF
clone_size: -; d_call: -; v_call: TRBV28; j_call: TRBJ2-5; cdr3_nt: TGTGCCAGCAGGGCAGGGGCATCGGGAAAGACCCAGTACTTC; cdr3_aa: CASRAGASGKTQYF
clone_size: -; d_call: TRBD1; v_call: TRBV2; j_call: TRBJ1-2; cdr3_nt: TGTGCCAGCAGTGAACGGGGACAGGGGGCCGTCTACACCTTC; cdr3_aa: CASSERGQGAVYTF
clone_size: -; d_call: -; v_call: TRBV19; j_call: TRBJ2-7; cdr3_nt: TGTGCCAGTAGTCGGACTCCAGCCTACGAGCAGTACTTC; cdr3_aa: CASSRTPAYEQYF
clone_size: -; d_call: -; v_call: TRBV6-5; j_call: TRBJ1-1; cdr3_nt: TGTGCCAGCTCCAGCATCAGGGGGAACACTGAAGCTTTCTTT; cdr3_aa: CASSSIRGNTEAFF
clone_size: -; d_call: TRBD1; v_call: TRBV18; j_call: TRBJ2-1; cdr3_nt: TGTGCCAGCTCACGAATCACAGGGGGCGCGATCTTC; cdr3_aa: CASSRITGGAIF
clone_size: -; d_call: -; v_call: TRBV10-2; j_call: TRBJ1-5; cdr3_nt: TGCGCCAGCAGTGAGTCGGCGAGGGGGAGAAGCCAGCATTTT; cdr3_aa: CASSESARGRSQHF
clone_size: -; d_call: -; v_call: TRBV18; j_call: TRBJ2-6; cdr3_nt: TGTGCCAGCTCCCCCCGGGGGGGACAGACCTCTGGGGCCAACGTCCTGACTTTC; cdr3_aa: CASSPRGGQTSGANVLTF
clone_size: -; d_call: TRBD2; v_call: TRBV7-2; j_call: TRBJ2-7; cdr3_nt: TGTGCCAGCAGCCCCCCGGGAGGGCCTTACGAGCAGTACTTC; cdr3_aa: CASSPPGGPYEQYF
clone_size: -; d_call: -; v_call: TRBV7-9; j_call: TRBJ1-4; cdr3_nt: TGTGCCAGCAGCCGAGGGGGAGCAACTAATGAAAAACTGTTTTTT; cdr3_aa: CASSRGGATNEKLFF
clone_size: -; d_call: -; v_call: TRBV7-9; j_call: TRBJ2-4; cdr3_nt: TGTGCCAGCAGCTTGAATGGGGCCCCCACTCAGTACTTC; cdr3_aa: CASSLNGAPTQYF
clone_size: -; d_call: -; v_call: TRBV9; j_call: TRBJ2-1; cdr3_nt: TGTGCCAGCAGCCCCGTCGTTACAGCCAATGAGCAGTTCTTC; cdr3_aa: CASSPVVTANEQFF
clone_size: -; d_call: TRBD2; v_call: TRBV4-2; j_call: TRBJ2-7; cdr3_nt: TGTGCCAGCAGCCAAGATCAGCGGTTAGCGGGAGGGATAGAGCAGTACTTC; cdr3_aa: CASSQDQRLAGGIEQYF
clone_size: -; d_call: TRBD2; v_call: TRBV30; j_call: TRBJ2-1; cdr3_nt: TGTGCCTGGAGTGTAGAGCGGGACTCCTACAATGAGCAGTTCTTC; cdr3_aa: CAWSVERDSYNEQFF
clone_size: -; d_call: -; v_call: TRBV5-4; j_call: TRBJ2-1; cdr3_nt: TGTGCCAGCAGCCGGGTCTTGGCGGACAATGAGCAGTTCTTC; cdr3_aa: CASSRVLADNEQFF
clone_size: -; d_call: TRBD2; v_call: TRBV29-1; j_call: TRBJ2-3; cdr3_nt: TGCAGCGTTGAAGAGGGGACTAGTGGGGATACGCAGTATTTT; cdr3_aa: CSVEEGTSGDTQYF
clone_size: -; d_call: TRBD2; v_call: TRBV30; j_call: TRBJ2-1; cdr3_nt: TGTGCCTGGAGTCGGGGGGGTAGCGGGAGTCGGGATGAGCAGTTCTTC; cdr3_aa: CAWSRGGSGSRDEQFF
clone_size: -; d_call: -; v_call: TRBV18; j_call: TRBJ1-1; cdr3_nt: TGTGCCAGCTCGGCCCAGGCCCACATGAACACTGAAGCTTTCTTT; cdr3_aa: CASSAQAHMNTEAFF
clone_size: -; d_call: -; v_call: TRBV7-2; j_call: TRBJ1-5; cdr3_nt: TGTGCCAGCAGCCAAGACAGGACTTCTATACAGCCCCAGCATTTT; cdr3_aa: CASSQDRTSIQPQHF
clone_size: -; d_call: -; v_call: TRBV19; j_call: TRBJ1-1; cdr3_nt: TGTGCCAGTAGTGCCGACAGGCTAAACACTGAAGCTTTCTTT; cdr3_aa: CASSADRLNTEAFF
clone_size: -; d_call: TRBD1; v_call: TRBV7-9; j_call: TRBJ1-4; cdr3_nt: TGTGCCAGCAGCTTAGGACAGGGAAGGGAAAAACTGTTTTTT; cdr3_aa: CASSLGQGREKLFF
clone_size: -; d_call: -; v_call: TRBV28; j_call: TRBJ1-4; cdr3_nt: TGTGCCAGCAGTAAAATACAGGTTACTAATGAAAAACTGTTTTTT; cdr3_aa: CASSKIQVTNEKLFF
clone_size: -; d_call: TRBD1; v_call: TRBV4-3; j_call: TRBJ1-2; cdr3_nt: TGCGCCAGCAGCCGAGGACAGGCCGCTAACTATGGCTACACCTTC; cdr3_aa: CASSRGQAANYGYTF
clone_size: -; d_call: -; v_call: TRBV15; j_call: TRBJ1-4; cdr3_nt: TGTGCCACCAGCCTAGACAGAAAAGAAGAAAAACTGTTTTTT; cdr3_aa: CATSLDRKEEKLFF
clone_size: -; d_call: -; v_call: TRBV6-1; j_call: TRBJ1-6; cdr3_nt: TGTGCCAGCAGTGCGTTAGGAGGGCCCGTCAATTCACCCCTCCACTTT; cdr3_aa: CASSALGGPVNSPLHF
clone_size: -; d_call: -; v_call: TRBV5-6; j_call: TRBJ1-5; cdr3_nt: TGTGCCAGCAGCTTAGCAGGGCAGCCCCAGCATTTT; cdr3_aa: CASSLAGQPQHF
clone_size: -; d_call: -; v_call: TRBV5-6; j_call: TRBJ1-1; cdr3_nt: TGTGCCAGCAGCTGGCAGAACACTGAAGCTTTCTTT; cdr3_aa: CASSWQNTEAFF
clone_size: -; d_call: -; v_call: TRBV1; j_call: TRBJ2-7; cdr3_nt: TGCACCAGCAGCAAAGAGATGGGGCTCCAGCGTCCCTCTTACGAGCAGTACTTC; cdr3_aa: CTSSKEMGLQRPSYEQYF
clone_size: -; d_call: TRBD1; v_call: TRBV29-1; j_call: TRBJ1-2; cdr3_nt: TGCAGCGTTGACGAGGGGGCGGGGATCGGCTATGGCTACACCTTC; cdr3_aa: CSVDEGAGIGYGYTF
clone_size: -; d_call: -; v_call: TRBV6-5; j_call: TRBJ1-2; cdr3_nt: TGTGCCAGCACCCCCCGAGGCAGGGCTGGCTACACCTTC; cdr3_aa: CASTPRGRAGYTF
clone_size: few; d_call: TRBD1; v_call: TRBV19; j_call: TRBJ1-1; cdr3_nt: TGTGCCAGTAGTCTTGGACAGGGGGGCACTGAAGCTTTCTTT; cdr3_aa: CASSLGQGGTEAFF
clone_size: -; d_call: -; v_call: TRBV18; j_call: TRBJ1-2; cdr3_nt: TGTGCCAGCTCACCCCCGGGACTCGCGGCAGACTATGGCTACACCTTC; cdr3_aa: CASSPPGLAADYGYTF
clone_size: -; d_call: TRBD2; v_call: TRBV3-1/TRBV3-2; j_call: TRBJ2-1; cdr3_nt: TGTGCCAGCAGCCCCCTAGCGGCCCCCAATGAGCAGTTCTTC; cdr3_aa: CASSPLAAPNEQFF
clone_size: -; d_call: -; v_call: TRBV5-4; j_call: TRBJ1-2; cdr3_nt: TGTGCCAGCAGCTTGTGGGGAGACTATGGCTACACCTTC; cdr3_aa: CASSLWGDYGYTF
clone_size: -; d_call: -; v_call: TRBV7-6; j_call: TRBJ2-1; cdr3_nt: TGTGCCAGCAGCTTAGCGCCGCGAGTCCCCTACAATGAGCAGTTCTTC; cdr3_aa: CASSLAPRVPYNEQFF
clone_size: -; d_call: TRBD1; v_call: TRBV5-6; j_call: TRBJ2-5; cdr3_nt: TGTGCCAGCAGCTCAAAGGTCTCGGCAGGGGGTGTGGAGACCCAGTACTTC; cdr3_aa: CASSSKVSAGGVETQYF
clone_size: -; d_call: -; v_call: TRBV3-1/TRBV3-2; j_call: TRBJ2-3; cdr3_nt: TGTGCCAGCAACCAGTTATACACAGATACGCAGTATTTT; cdr3_aa: CASNQLYTDTQYF
clone_size: -; d_call: TRBD1; v_call: TRBV30; j_call: TRBJ1-4; cdr3_nt: TGTGCCTGGAGTGTTTCGGGACAGGGGAGGGAAAAACTGTTTTTT; cdr3_aa: CAWSVSGQGREKLFF
clone_size: once; d_call: TRBD2; v_call: TRBV27; j_call: TRBJ2-5; cdr3_nt: TGTGCCAGCAGTTTGTCTGTGGGACTAGCGAGACAAGAGACCCAGTACTTC; cdr3_aa: CASSLSVGLARQETQYF
clone_size: -; d_call: TRBD2; v_call: TRBV7-9; j_call: TRBJ2-1; cdr3_nt: TGTGCCAGCAGCCCCCTGGGCGGGAGTTTCAATGAGCAGTTCTTC; cdr3_aa: CASSPLGGSFNEQFF
clone_size: once; d_call: TRBD2; v_call: TRBV5-1; j_call: TRBJ2-1; cdr3_nt: TGCGCCAGCAGCTTAGGCGGGAGGGCATACAATGAGCAGTTCTTC; cdr3_aa: CASSLGGRAYNEQFF